These 23 T cell receptor beta chains were all obtained from the same sample, sequenced in a study of CD8 T cells in Susac syndrome (dated by TCRdb to the late 2010s). The receptor library was made with the immunoSEQ multiplex PCR assay. RNA was extracted using the RNeasy kit, and about 0.5 to 1 ug of the RNA was reverse transcribed with random hexamers. TCRdb redid the processing of the public reads, applying fastp at Q25 and MiXCR, and retained in-frame beta chains. When rows share a CDR3 protein, they turn into one entry using the most common DNA and genes. The sample table holds some 96,000 distinct CDR3 sequences, of which nearly 97% were seen once. In total, the top ten clones hold 0.3% of the sample. The sample comprised CD8+ T cells from PBMCs. The receptors come from a human donor with Susac syndrome.

The CDR3 DNA is TGCAGCGCTGGGGGGGGCGCCGCTGAAGCTTTCTTT. This sequence encodes CSAGGGAAEAFF. The chain joins TRBV29-1 to TRBJ1-1, with a weak D call TRBD1 (6 bases). The germline V gene encodes CDR1 SQVTM and CDR2 ANQGSEA. V was shortened by 7 bases and J by 6 bases, with 15 bases between the two germline ends. The CDR3 is 12 amino acids.

This chain connects TRBV29-1 to TRBJ2-7, with 8 bases that match TRBD2. The CDR3 is 14 amino acids. J was trimmed by 4 bases and V by 4 bases; bases with no gene match: 9. The germline V gene encodes CDR1 SQVTM and CDR2 ANQGSEA. The CDR3 DNA is TGCAGCGTTGGAGCGGGGGAAACGGAATACGAGCAGTACTTC. Protein product: CSVGAGETEYEQYF.

This chain joins TRBV7-9 and TRBJ1-1, with a weak D call TRBD1 (5 bases). CDR1 and CDR2 (germline): SEHNR, FQNEAQ (reference sequence). Trimming stripped 6 bases from V and 2 bases from J, with 16 bases between. This CDR3 comprises 15 residues. CDR3 sequence reads: CASSLMGTTNTEAFF. CDR3 coding DNA: TGTGCCAGCAGTTTGATGGGGACCACCAACACTGAAGCTTTCTTT.

The V gene is TRBV18, the J gene TRBJ2-5; 8 bases align to TRBD2. Germline V gives CDR1 KGHSH, CDR2 LQKENI. V trimming: 3 bases; J trimming: 7 bases; junction bases outside the gene matches: 7. This CDR3 is 14 amino acids long. The CDR3 DNA reads TGTGCCAGCTCACCTGGACGGGAGGGATTGACCCAGTACTTC. The encoded protein is CASSPGREGLTQYF.

The chain is built from TRBV12-3 or TRBV12-4 and TRBJ2-5; D is ambiguous. This CDR3 spans 16 amino acids. The V and J ends lost 0 bases and 3 bases respectively, with 14 bases between them. The CDR3 region is CASSLALISRKETQYF. Written as DNA, the CDR3 is TGTGCCAGCAGTTTAGCTCTAATTAGCCGTAAAGAGACCCAGTACTTC.

The chain links TRBV4-1 to TRBJ1-4; 8 bases line up with TRBD1. The CDR3 is 15 amino acids. Germline loops: CDR1 MGHRA, CDR2 YSYEKL. Losses at the gene ends were 4 bases for V and 5 bases for J; bases not matched to a gene: 6. CDR3 bases: TGCGCCAGCAGCCGCGGACAGGGACCCAATGAAAAACTGTTTTTT. This gives the protein CASSRGQGPNEKLFF.

This rearrangement joins TRBV7-2 to TRBJ1-2; D perhaps matches TRBD1 (5 bases). V lost 10 bases and J lost 8, with 17 bases in between. CDR1 SGHTA and CDR2 FQGNSA come from the germline V gene. The CDR3 runs 12 residues. DNA of the CDR3: TGTGCCACTCACCGCCTATCAGGGGGCTACACCTTC. Its protein product is CATHRLSGGYTF.

The chain employs TRBV16 and TRBJ1-2; 7 positions agree with TRBD1. J lost 2 bases, V lost 3 bases, and 3 bases had no gene match. Germline V gene lookup returns CDR1 KGHSY and CDR2 FQNENV. There are 14 residues in the CDR3. Written as DNA, the CDR3 is TGTGCCAGCAGCCACCCGACAGGGAACTATGGCTACACCTTC. The encoded protein is CASSHPTGNYGYTF.

This chain joins TRBV20-1 and TRBJ1-2; TRBD1 is a possible D gene (5 bases). Germline lookup yields CDR1 DFQATT and CDR2 SNEGSKA (reference sequence). The CDR3 is 14 amino acids. V was clipped by 3 bases and J by 2 bases, with 13 bases between them. DNA for the CDR3: TGCAGTGCTAGGAGAAGGGACGGCAACTATGGCTACACCTTC. Amino acids: CSARRRDGNYGYTF.

V is TRBV2 and J is TRBJ2-5; 7 bases are a match to TRBD1. CDR3 length: 13 amino acids. Germline V lookup: CDR1 SNHLY, CDR2 FYNNEI. J was trimmed by 4 bases and V by 6 bases; bases with no gene match: 5. The CDR3 here is CASSQYRGETQYF. The CDR3 region has the DNA TGTGCCAGCAGCCAATACAGGGGAGAGACCCAGTACTTC. Full variable domain (missing parts from reference TRBV2 and TRBJ2-5): EPEVTQTPSHQVTQMGQEVILRCVPISNHLYFYWYRQILGQKVEFLVSFYNNEISEKSEIFDDQFSVERPDGSNFTLKIRSTKLEDSAMYFCASSQYRGETQYFGPGTRLLVL.

The chain couples TRBV6-4 to TRBJ2-3; TRBD2 matches 8 bases. The length of the CDR3 is 14 residues. With 3 bases clipped from V and 4 bases from J, the junction kept 3 bases outside the gene matches. Germline V gene sequence: CDR1 MRHNA, CDR2 SNTAGT. The CDR3 sequence is CASSERGEADTQYF. The CDR3 region has the DNA TGTGCCAGCAGTGAGCGGGGGGAGGCAGATACGCAGTATTTT.

The chain carries TRBV3-1 and TRBJ2-5; TRBD2 agrees at 7 bases. CDR3 length equals 19 residues. Per the germline V gene, CDR1 is LGHDT and CDR2 is YNNKEL (reference sequence). The trim removed 0 bases at V and 3 bases at J, leaving 16 bases unmatched. CDR3 residues: CASSQDRSGLPRKEETQYF. CDR3 DNA sequence: TGTGCCAGCAGCCAAGATAGGTCGGGACTACCCCGAAAGGAAGAGACCCAGTACTTC.

The V call is TRBV12-3 or TRBV12-4, the J call TRBJ2-5, with D maybe TRBD1 (6 bases). Trimming shortened V by 6 bases and J by 5 bases, and 19 bases separated the two germline ends. CDR3 length: 15 residues. CDR3 nucleotide sequence: TGTGCCAGCAGACCCACAGGGCTCTATGAGGAGACCCAGTACTTC. Translation gives CASRPTGLYEETQYF.

V usage is TRBV20-1 and J usage is TRBJ1-1; TRBD1 agrees at 9 bases. With 2 bases clipped from V and 6 bases from J, the junction kept 7 bases outside the gene matches. CDR3 length: 14 amino acids. Germline CDR1 is DFQATT and CDR2 is SNEGSKA (reference sequence). CDR3 DNA sequence: TGCAGTGCTAGACTTACAGGGGGCAGGGCTGAAGCTTTCTTT. This encodes CSARLTGGRAEAFF.

This sequence joins TRBV11-2 and TRBJ1-1; TRBD1 might be the D (6 bases). CDR3 length: 13 amino acids. From germline, CDR1 is SGHAT and CDR2 FQNNGV. Between the trimmed V and J ends, which lost 8 bases and 1 base, there was a span of 11 bases. CDR3 sequence (DNA): TGTGCCAGCGCCCAACAGGGGAACACTGAAGCTTTCTTT. Its protein product is CASAQQGNTEAFF.

The chain couples TRBV29-1 to TRBJ2-7, with D possibly called TRBD1 or TRBD2 (5 bases each). There are 15 residues in the CDR3. The germline gives CDR1 SQVTM, CDR2 ANQGSEA. V was clipped by 6 bases and J by 5 bases, with 23 bases between them. Here the CDR3 reads CSVGVRAPPDHEQYF. The CDR3 DNA reads TGCAGCGTGGGGGTGAGGGCGCCACCCGACCACGAGCAGTACTTC.

J is TRBJ2-5 and V is TRBV6-2 or TRBV6-3; maybe TRBD1 (6 bases). V lost 4 bases and J lost 5, with 14 bases in between. Germline V gene data show CDR1 as MNHEY and CDR2 as SVGEGT. The CDR3 consists of 14 residues. The DNA for the CDR3 is TGTGCCAGCAGTTTGTCAGGGGTGAAGGAGACCCAGTACTTC. This encodes CASSLSGVKETQYF.

This clonotype was observed once. V and J are TRBV6-5 and TRBJ1-1; maybe TRBD1 (6 bases). The germline V and J ends were trimmed by 6 bases and 6 bases, with 17 bases remaining between them. The CDR3 has 14 residues. Germline V gives CDR1 MNHEY, CDR2 SVGAGI. The CDR3 DNA follows: TGTGCCAGCAGACCCGGACAGCTAGGCTCTGAAGCTTTCTTT. It specifies CASRPGQLGSEAFF.

The V and J genes are TRBV15 and TRBJ2-3; D perhaps matches TRBD2 (6 bases). V shed 5 bases and J shed 8 bases, with 8 bases lying between them. CDR1 is LNHNV and CDR2 is YYDKDF in the germline V gene (reference sequence). This CDR3 region has 11 residues. This CDR3 is CATSGGSTQYF. In DNA form, the CDR3 reads TGTGCCACCAGCGGGGGGAGTACGCAGTATTTT.

This chain joins TRBV29-1 and TRBJ1-1, with unresolved D. The CDR3 is made up of 11 amino acids. V dropped 5 bases and J dropped 0 bases, with 4 bases sitting between them. Germline CDR1 reads SQVTM; CDR2 reads ANQGSEA. The CDR3 bases are TGCAGCGTTTCAGTGAACACTGAAGCTTTCTTT. Translated: CSVSVNTEAFF.

This chain connects TRBV25-1 to TRBJ2-1; 9 bases are shared with TRBD2. Trimming cost V 4 bases and J 7 bases; bases outside gene matches: 8. CDR3 size: 15 residues. Germline V gives CDR1 MGHDK, CDR2 SYGVNS. DNA for the CDR3: TGTGCCAGCAGTGTTAGACCTAGCGGGGCAAATGAGCAGTTCTTC. As protein: CASSVRPSGANEQFF. Together with reference TRBV25-1 and TRBJ2-1, the CDR3 gives the full variable domain: EADIYQTPRYLVIGTGKKITLECSQTMGHDKMYWYQQDPGMELHLIHYSYGVNSTEKGDLSSESTVSRIRTEHFPLTLESARPSHTSQYLCASSVRPSGANEQFFGPGTRLTVL.

The gene calls are TRBV9 and TRBJ2-2; no clear D gene. CDR1 SGDLS and CDR2 YYNGEE come from the germline V gene. CDR3 length: 14 amino acids. Trimming took off 6 bases at V and 6 bases at J, with 15 bases between the two ends. For the CDR3, the DNA is TGTGCCAGCACCGACATTTGGGATTCCGGGGAGCTGTTTTTT. Residues: CASTDIWDSGELFF.

The V and J genes are TRBV7-9 and TRBJ2-1; tentatively, D is TRBD2 (6 bases). Germline V gene lookup returns CDR1 SEHNR and CDR2 FQNEAQ (reference sequence). Trimming took off 1 base at V and 13 bases at J, with 11 bases between the two ends. CDR3 length equals 12 residues. In DNA, the CDR3 is TGTGCCAGCAGCTTAGAGGAGGGTTATCAGTTCTTC. It encodes CASSLEEGYQFF.